The 25 T cell receptor beta chains below come from one sample, sequenced in a study of T cells in Graves' hyperthyroidism and ophthalmopathy. RNA transcripts were the template for amplifying TCR beta CDR3 regions. The study used the HTBI primer set for a first-round RT-PCR of the TCR CDR3. TCRdb called the multiplex PCR reads again in MiXCR, with one record for every CDR3 protein. Among roughly 280,000 distinct CDR3 sequences listed, 15% to 20% were seen once. The sequenced sample consisted of blood. Source of these receptors: a woman aged 60 to 75 with Graves' ophthalmopathy.

This clonotype was counted many times. The chain couples TRBV6-1 to TRBJ2-2; D unresolved. The ends were cut back, 8 bases at V and 0 bases at J, with 13 bases in the middle. The CDR3 consists of 15 residues. The V gene's germline CDR1 is MNHNS and CDR2 SASEGT. CDR3 region: CASRHTGSNTGELFF. For the CDR3, the DNA is TGTGCCAGCCGCCACACCGGGTCGAACACCGGGGAGCTGTTTTTT.

This clonotype has ten or more counts. The chain links TRBV5-1 to TRBJ1-4; possible D gene TRBD1, 5 bases. CDR1 SGHRS and CDR2 YFSETQ come from the germline V gene. The CDR3 spans 16 residues. Trimming removed 3 bases at V and 5 bases at J, with 17 bases between. Here the CDR3 reads CASSSGAQQPNEKLFF. CDR3 coding DNA: TGCGCCAGCAGCTCCGGGGCGCAACAGCCCAATGAAAAACTGTTTTTT.

The rearrangement links TRBV24-1 to TRBJ1-5; D is undetermined. Germline V CDR1 and CDR2: KGHDR, SFDVKD. The length of the CDR3 is 14 residues. V shed 5 bases and J shed 1 base, with 8 bases lying between them. The chain's CDR3 is CATSGEKSNQPQHF. DNA of the CDR3: TGTGCCACCAGTGGCGAAAAGAGCAATCAGCCCCAGCATTTT.

The chain is built from TRBV29-1 and TRBJ1-2, with D tentatively TRBD1 (5 bases). The CDR3 runs 13 residues. V dropped 2 bases and J dropped 4 bases, with 11 bases sitting between them. Germline CDR1 is SQVTM and CDR2 is ANQGSEA. CDR3 residues: CSVELPGRYGYTF. The CDR3 DNA is TGCAGCGTTGAACTCCCGGGGCGCTATGGCTACACCTTC.

The genes are TRBV2 and TRBJ1-2, with D tentatively TRBD1 (6 bases). The germline V gene encodes CDR1 SNHLY and CDR2 FYNNEI. The V gene lost 9 bases and the J gene lost 4 bases, with 15 bases spanning the gap. CDR3 size: 13 residues. CDR3 in DNA: TGTGCCAGTTCAACAGGGCCTCGCTATGGCTACACCTTC. Protein product: CASSTGPRYGYTF.

The chain combines TRBV30 with TRBJ1-2; D is ambiguous. Trimming pared 0 bases from V and 2 bases from J, leaving 10 bases between. CDR1 is GTSNPN and CDR2 is SVGIG in the germline V gene (reference sequence). This CDR3 spans 14 amino acids. This CDR3 reads CAWSVRAGNYGYTF. Written as DNA, the CDR3 is TGTGCCTGGAGTGTACGGGCGGGGAACTATGGCTACACCTTC.

This clonotype was counted ten times or more. The chain couples TRBV7-2 to TRBJ1-6; no reliable D call. From germline, CDR1 is SGHTA and CDR2 FQGNSA. The CDR3 totals 14 residues. V was shortened by 5 bases and J by 6 bases, with 11 bases between the two germline ends. CDR3 amino acids: CASSPGVSNSPLHF. CDR3 nucleotides: TGTGCCAGCAGCCCCGGGGTGAGTAATTCACCCCTCCACTTT. Drawing the rest from reference TRBV7-2 and TRBJ1-6, the complete variable domain is GAGVSQSPSNKVTEKGKDVELRCDPISGHTALYWYRQSLGQGLEFLIYFQGNSAPDKSGLPSDRFSAERTGGSVSTLTIQRTQQEDSAVYLCASSPGVSNSPLHFGNGTRLTVT.

The table lists this clonotype with many counts. The genes are TRBV2 and TRBJ1-1, with TRBD1 matching 7 bases. CDR3 length equals 13 residues. Germline trimming cut 8 bases from V and 7 bases from J; bases unmatched to any gene: 10. Germline CDR1 reads SNHLY; CDR2 reads FYNNEI. This CDR3 reads CASLRQGRGEAFF. The CDR3 nucleotides are TGTGCCAGCTTACGACAGGGAAGGGGTGAAGCTTTCTTT.

This clonotype was seen ten or more times. This chain joins TRBV20-1 and TRBJ1-1, with D maybe TRBD1 (6 bases). CDR1 and CDR2 (germline): DFQATT, SNEGSKA (reference sequence). V dropped 8 bases and J dropped 0 bases, with 19 bases sitting between them. The CDR3 runs to 15 residues. The CDR3 nucleotides read TGCAGTCCGAGGGGGGGGGCGGATATGAACACTGAAGCTTTCTTT. It is translated as CSPRGGADMNTEAFF.

This clonotype was seen at least ten times. The chain couples TRBV19 to TRBJ1-5, with TRBD1 matching 7 bases. Germline assignment: CDR1 LNHDA and CDR2 SQIVND (reference sequence). This CDR3 has 16 residues. J was trimmed by 0 bases and V by 7 bases; bases with no gene match: 9. CDR3 sequence reads: CASTGTARSSNQPQHF. In DNA, the CDR3 is TGTGCCAGTACCGGGACAGCCAGAAGTAGCAATCAGCCCCAGCATTTT.

This chain links TRBV5-4 with TRBJ1-1; TRBD1 matches at 12 bases. This CDR3 has 18 amino acids. Germline V gives CDR1 SGHNT, CDR2 YYREEE (reference sequence). The V and J ends lost 3 bases and 5 bases, in that order; junction bases with no gene match: 14. The CDR3: CASSSPGQGAHLGTEAFF. CDR3 nucleotide sequence: TGTGCCAGCAGCTCTCCGGGACAGGGGGCCCACCTAGGGACTGAAGCTTTCTTT.

This clonotype was seen repeatedly, ten times or more. This chain uses TRBV15 with TRBJ2-3; D assignment may be TRBD1 or TRBD2 (5 bases each). CDR1 and CDR2 from the germline V gene are LNHNV and YYDKDF (reference sequence). Trimming took off 5 bases at V and 1 base at J, with 13 bases between the two ends. The CDR3 extends over 15 amino acids. Here the CDR3 reads CATSSRDRGTDTQYF. The CDR3 DNA reads TGTGCCACCAGCTCCCGGGACCGGGGCACAGATACGCAGTATTTT.

This clonotype was observed a few times. Mismatch with germline at one junction end may stem from a read error. V usage is TRBV10-3 and J usage is TRBJ2-2; the D gene is possibly TRBD2 (5 bases). This CDR3 has 13 residues. CDR1 is ENHRY and CDR2 is SYGVKD in the germline V gene. The CDR3: CAIKGANTGELSF. The CDR3 DNA follows: TGTGCCATAAAGGGAGCGAACACCGGGGAGCTGTCTTTT.

This clonotype was found a few times. V usage is TRBV10-3 and J usage is TRBJ2-1; 7 bases are shared with TRBD1. The CDR3 contains 14 residues. In germline, CDR1 is ENHRY, CDR2 SYGVKD. The V gene end was trimmed by 6 bases and the J gene end by 7 bases; junction bases not matched to a gene: 9. The DNA of the CDR3 is TGTGCCATCAGCTCCGGGACAGCTCAAAATGAGCAGTTCTTC. It codes for CAISSGTAQNEQFF.

This clonotype was recorded at least ten times. The chain has TRBV28 and TRBJ1-5, with a weak D call TRBD1 (5 bases). Trimming took 10 bases from V and 3 from J, leaving 13 bases between them. Germline CDR1 and CDR2: MDHEN and SYDVKM. CDR3 length equals 13 residues. The CDR3 DNA sequence: TGTGCCACTTCGTCGGGGGTCAATCAGCCCCAGCATTTT. This sequence encodes CATSSGVNQPQHF. Full variable domain (missing parts from reference TRBV28 and TRBJ1-5): DVKVTQSSRYLVKRTGEKVFLECVQDMDHENMFWYRQDPGLGLRLIYFSYDVKMKEKGDIPEGYSVSREKKERFSLILESASTNQTSMYLCATSSGVNQPQHFGDGTRLSIL.

V and J are TRBV7-8 and TRBJ2-7; maybe TRBD1 (6 bases). This CDR3 contains 16 residues. Trimming pared 5 bases from V and 1 base from J, leaving 18 bases between. The V gene's germline CDR1 is SGHVS and CDR2 FQNEAQ. Here the CDR3 reads CASSPATGTFSYEQYF. The CDR3 DNA follows: TGTGCCAGCAGCCCGGCGACAGGAACGTTTTCCTACGAGCAGTACTTC.

This clonotype was observed at least ten times. The V gene is TRBV2, the J gene TRBJ2-3; D may match TRBD1 or TRBD2 (5 bases each). CDR1 and CDR2 (germline): SNHLY, FYNNEI. V gave up 5 bases and J gave up 4 bases, with 19 bases separating them. The CDR3 spans 16 residues. CDR3 amino acids: CASSQNQGSGADTQYF. DNA of the CDR3: TGTGCCAGCAGTCAAAATCAGGGTTCCGGGGCAGATACGCAGTATTTT.

This clonotype has just a few counts. This chain connects TRBV7-9 to TRBJ1-4; 7 nucleotides align to TRBD1. The CDR3 has 18 residues. V lost 5 bases to trimming and J lost 0 bases; unmatched junction nucleotides: 12. The germline gives CDR1 SEHNR, CDR2 FQNEAQ (reference sequence). The CDR3 sequence: CASSDTTRGISTNEKLFF. CDR3 coding DNA: TGTGCCAGCAGCGACACTACCAGGGGGATTTCAACTAATGAAAAACTGTTTTTT.

This chain connects TRBV5-5 to TRBJ1-2, with 10 bases matching TRBD1. The trim removed 3 bases at V and 4 bases at J, leaving 12 bases unmatched. This CDR3 is built from 17 residues. Germline CDR1 and CDR2: SGHKS and YYEKEE (reference sequence). CDR3 nucleotide sequence: TGTGCCAGCAGCTCGACAGTCGGACAGGGGGGGACCTATGGCTACACCTTC. Translated, it gives CASSSTVGQGGTYGYTF.

This clonotype was recorded a few times. The V gene is TRBV30, the J gene TRBJ2-4; D is possibly TRBD2 (6 bases). The germline V gene encodes CDR1 GTSNPN and CDR2 SVGIG (reference sequence). The ends were cut back, 0 bases at V and 0 bases at J, with 18 bases in the middle. CDR3 length equals 18 residues. The DNA of the CDR3 is TGTGCCTGGAGTGTATATCGTTGGGACTCGCAAGCCAAAAACATTCAGTACTTC. Translation gives CAWSVYRWDSQAKNIQYF. Together with reference TRBV30 and TRBJ2-4, the CDR3 gives the full variable domain: SQTIHQWPATLVQPVGSPLSLECTVEGTSNPNLYWYRQAAGRGLQLLFYSVGIGQISSEVPQNLSASRPQDRQFILSSKKLLLSDSGFYLCAWSVYRWDSQAKNIQYFGAGTRLSVL.

The CDR3 nucleotides read TGTGCCAGCAGCGTAGGCGGGGGGTCTGGCGGGGAGCTGTTTTTT. It encodes CASSVGGGSGGELFF. The genes are TRBV9 and TRBJ2-2; 8 positions agree with TRBD2. This CDR3 contains 15 residues. CDR1 is SGDLS and CDR2 is YYNGEE in the germline V gene. The ends lost 0 bases at V and 7 bases at J; junction bases unmatched: 5.

As for this clonotype: A clone one base away is much larger, so this may be a read error. J is TRBJ2-5 and V is TRBV7-2; 11 bases are a match to TRBD1. The germline V gene encodes CDR1 SGHTA and CDR2 FQGNSA. The CDR3 loop spans 15 amino acids. V dropped 5 bases and J dropped 9; count of bases not matched to a gene: 11. CDR3 DNA sequence: TGTGCCAGCAGCAGAGGACAGGGGGCGTGGGAGGCCCAGTACTTC. Translated, it gives CASSRGQGAWEAQYF.

At least ten counts were recorded for this clonotype. This chain joins TRBV6-2 or TRBV6-3 and TRBJ2-5; no clear D gene. The CDR3 is 13 residues long. The germline V gene has CDR1 MNHEY and CDR2 SVGEGT. Trimming pared 5 bases from V and 1 base from J, leaving 8 bases between. The CDR3 DNA is TGTGCCAGCAGTCCTGACGTCCAAGAGACCCAGTACTTC. It translates to CASSPDVQETQYF.

This clonotype was seen a few times. The rearrangement joins TRBV10-3 to TRBJ1-5, with 7 bases matching TRBD1. The CDR3 loop spans 15 amino acids. Germline assignment: CDR1 ENHRY and CDR2 SYGVKD. J gave up 0 bases and V 7 bases, and 6 bases lay outside the gene matches. The chain's CDR3 is CAITRDSFSNQPQHF. The CDR3 DNA follows: TGTGCCATCACCCGGGACAGTTTTAGCAATCAGCCCCAGCATTTT.

This clonotype was detected ten times or more. The chain links TRBV11-2 to TRBJ2-3, with D perhaps matching TRBD1 (7 bases). V was pared by 5 bases and J by 3 bases, with 15 bases between. This CDR3 is built from 15 residues. CDR1 is SGHAT and CDR2 is FQNNGV in the germline V gene. DNA for the CDR3: TGTGCCAGCAGCCGCTGGCAGGGGGGAACAGATACGCAGTATTTT. Translation: CASSRWQGGTDTQYF. Filled out from reference TRBV11-2 and TRBJ2-3, the complete variable domain reads EAGVAQSPRYKIIEKRQSVAFWCNPISGHATLYWYQQILGQGPKLLIQFQNNGVVDDSQLPKDRFSAERLKGVDSTLKIQPAKLEDSAVYLCASSRWQGGTDTQYFGPGTRLTVL.